A selection of T cell receptor beta chains follows, all from one sample in a study of Ad26.COV2.S vaccination and SARS-CoV-2 variants. Profiled with immunoSEQ multiplex PCR; TCRdb holds only in-frame clones, not every one. This sample has roughly 410,000 clones, with 80% to 90% found just once. Sequencing was performed on peripheral blood, taken in a trial of Ad26.COV2.S vaccine versus placebo. The source of these receptors is a person between 18 and 60 years old who received the Ad26.COV2.S COVID-19 vaccine or a placebo. CDR3s include the opening cysteine and the closing phenylalanine or tryptophan. A D gene is named only where the DNA matches it firmly. Clone sizes are given selectively: once, few, many, or a class where the clone is expanded.

clone_size,j_call,d_call,cdr3_length,v_call,cdr3_aa,cdr3_nt
.,TRBJ2-1,.,15,TRBV7-8,CASSLARTRDNEQFF,TGTGCCAGCAGCTTAGCCAGGACCAGGGACAATGAGCAGTTCTTC
.,TRBJ1-5,.,15,TRBV19,CASSIPGRSNQPQHF,TGTGCCAGTAGTATACCAGGGCGAAGCAATCAGCCCCAGCATTTT
.,TRBJ2-1,TRBD2,17,TRBV6-1,CASSDIHGLAGGNEQFF,TGTGCCAGCAGTGATATACATGGGCTAGCGGGAGGAAATGAGCAGTTCTTC
.,TRBJ2-1,TRBD2,16,TRBV6-6,CASSYSTGTSLDEQFF,TGTGCCAGCAGTTACTCAACCGGGACTAGCTTGGATGAGCAGTTCTTC
few,TRBJ1-5,.,17,TRBV6-2/TRBV6-3,CASRYVALPTPDQPQHF,TGTGCCAGCCGTTACGTAGCCCTACCTACCCCCGATCAGCCCCAGCATTTT
.,TRBJ2-7,.,12,TRBV6-5,CASSYLRGEQYF,TGTGCCAGCAGTTACCTGCGGGGCGAGCAGTACTTC
.,TRBJ2-7,.,13,TRBV19,CASSILSGYEQYF,TGTGCCAGTAGTATACTGAGCGGCTACGAGCAGTACTTC
.,TRBJ1-6,.,16,TRBV4-3,CASSQGVRGEDSPLHF,TGCGCCAGCAGCCAAGGAGTAAGGGGTGAGGATTCACCCCTCCACTTT
.,TRBJ1-1,TRBD1,15,TRBV7-3,CASSIHDRGKTEAFF,TGTGCCAGCAGCATACACGACAGGGGTAAGACTGAAGCTTTCTTT
.,TRBJ1-2,.,15,TRBV7-9,CASSLVEYPRGGYTF,TGTGCCAGCAGCTTAGTAGAGTATCCGAGGGGTGGCTACACCTTC
once,TRBJ2-3,TRBD1,17,TRBV6-2/TRBV6-3,CASSYARQGALGSTQYF,TGTGCCAGCAGTTACGCCCGACAGGGGGCTCTCGGTAGCACGCAGTATTTT
.,TRBJ2-1,TRBD2,13,TRBV10-1,CASRSSGRGEQFF,TGCGCCAGCAGGTCTAGCGGGAGAGGGGAGCAGTTCTTC
few,TRBJ2-7,TRBD2,15,TRBV10-3,CAISDTTSGSYEQYF,TGTGCCATCAGTGATACGACTAGCGGGAGTTACGAGCAGTACTTC
.,TRBJ2-1,.,15,TRBV27,CATRGARGLYNEQFF,TGTGCCACGCGCGGTGCTAGGGGCCTTTACAATGAGCAGTTCTTC
.,TRBJ1-2,.,12,TRBV29-1,CSVARQGIGYTF,TGCAGCGTTGCCCGGCAGGGAATTGGCTACACCTTC
.,TRBJ2-3,TRBD1,13,TRBV11-3,CASSSQGADTQYF,TGTGCCAGCAGCTCCCAGGGGGCGGATACGCAGTATTTT
.,TRBJ2-1,.,14,TRBV19,CASSMMVGYNEQFF,TGTGCCAGTAGTATGATGGTTGGCTACAATGAGCAGTTCTTC
.,TRBJ1-1,TRBD1,15,TRBV2,CASSEDRAVGTEAFF,TGTGCCAGCAGTGAGGACAGGGCGGTCGGAACTGAAGCTTTCTTT
.,TRBJ1-2,.,13,TRBV12-5,CASGLVTVDGYTF,TGTGCTAGTGGTTTGGTAACGGTTGATGGCTACACCTTC
.,TRBJ2-2,TRBD2,16,TRBV11-3,CASSLPLAGNTGELFF,TGTGCCAGCAGCTTACCCCTAGCGGGGAACACCGGGGAGCTGTTTTTT
.,TRBJ1-4,.,17,TRBV7-9,CASRPDGPKATNEKLFF,TGTGCCAGCAGGCCCGATGGGCCGAAGGCAACTAATGAAAAACTGTTTTTT
.,TRBJ2-1,TRBD2,16,TRBV2,CASRDRLAGGYNEQFF,TGTGCCAGCAGGGATCGACTAGCGGGGGGGTACAATGAGCAGTTCTTC
.,TRBJ2-5,.,17,TRBV21-1,CASSKGRSYPLQETQYF,TGTGCCAGCAGCAAGGGGCGGTCCTACCCCCTACAAGAGACCCAGTACTTC
.,TRBJ1-1,.,17,TRBV11-2,CASSFRGQGGRYAEAFF,TGTGCCAGCAGCTTCAGGGGCCAAGGGGGTAGGTATGCTGAAGCTTTCTTT
.,TRBJ2-5,.,13,TRBV29-1,CSVEGGRRETQYF,TGCAGCGTTGAAGGGGGAAGGAGAGAGACCCAGTACTTC
.,TRBJ1-1,.,13,TRBV9,CASSVGGGSEAFF,TGTGCCAGCAGCGTAGGGGGCGGAAGCGAAGCTTTCTTT
once,TRBJ2-1,TRBD2,18,TRBV5-1,CASSLEAGGPAAYNEQFF,TGCGCCAGCAGCTTGGAAGCGGGGGGGCCGGCGGCCTACAATGAGCAGTTCTTC
.,TRBJ2-2,.,13,TRBV28,CASSIRGTGELFF,TGTGCCAGCAGCATAAGAGGGACCGGGGAGCTGTTTTTT
.,TRBJ1-5,.,17,TRBV24-1,CATSDLPHGEANQPQHF,TGTGCCACCAGTGATTTGCCCCACGGGGAGGCAAATCAGCCCCAGCATTTT
few,TRBJ2-3,.,12,TRBV18,CASSPGVDTQYF,TGTGCCAGCTCACCGGGTGTAGATACGCAGTATTTT
.,TRBJ2-7,TRBD1,15,TRBV7-2,CASSARDRGSYEQYF,TGTGCCAGCAGCGCCCGGGACAGGGGCTCCTACGAGCAGTACTTC
.,TRBJ1-4,.,14,TRBV19,CASSRPGWTEKLFF,TGTGCCAGTAGTAGGCCAGGGTGGACGGAAAAACTGTTTTTT
.,TRBJ2-5,.,13,TRBV7-2,CASSLKARETQYF,TGTGCCAGCAGCTTAAAGGCTCGAGAGACCCAGTACTTC
.,TRBJ1-1,TRBD1,14,TRBV27,CASSFTGGNPEAFF,TGTGCCAGCAGTTTTACAGGGGGCAACCCTGAAGCTTTCTTT
.,TRBJ1-2,.,17,TRBV18,CASSPPQASPTSYGYTF,TGTGCCAGCTCACCACCCCAGGCTTCCCCAACCAGCTATGGCTACACCTTC
.,TRBJ2-3,TRBD2,16,TRBV5-4,CASSSLGLAGTDTQYF,TGTGCCAGCAGCTCTTTGGGACTAGCGGGCACAGATACGCAGTATTTT
.,TRBJ1-4,.,15,TRBV23-1,CASSRKRRVNEKLFF,TGCGCCAGCAGCCGGAAGAGACGGGTTAATGAAAAACTGTTTTTT
.,TRBJ2-7,TRBD2,13,TRBV30,CAWSLGLDHEQYF,TGTGCCTGGAGTCTAGGACTAGACCACGAGCAGTACTTC
.,TRBJ2-5,TRBD1,15,TRBV10-3,CAISEDRGKRETQYF,TGTGCCATCAGTGAAGACAGGGGTAAGCGAGAGACCCAGTACTTC
.,TRBJ1-6,TRBD1,14,TRBV27,CASSSHRGGSPLHF,TGTGCCAGCAGTTCCCACAGGGGGGGGTCACCCCTCCACTTT
.,TRBJ1-5,.,14,TRBV30,CAWTQQGSNQPQHF,TGTGCCTGGACCCAACAGGGTAGCAATCAGCCCCAGCATTTT
.,TRBJ1-2,.,17,TRBV3-1/TRBV3-2,CASSQRRCWAGQYGYTF,TGTGCCAGCAGCCAACGCAGGTGTTGGGCAGGGCAGTACGGCTACACCTTC
.,TRBJ2-1,TRBD2,16,TRBV6-5,CASSSPSGSTYNEQFF,TGTGCCAGCAGTTCACCTAGCGGGAGTACCTACAATGAGCAGTTCTTC
.,TRBJ1-2,.,13,TRBV30,CAWSTDSHYGYTF,TGTGCCTGGAGTACGGACAGCCACTATGGCTACACCTTC
.,TRBJ2-5,TRBD2,14,TRBV25-1,CASSPRGGRETQYF,TGTGCCAGCAGTCCCCGGGGGGGGCGAGAGACCCAGTACTTC
.,TRBJ1-1,.,13,TRBV11-3,CASSWGGNTEAFF,TGTGCCAGCAGCTGGGGGGGGAACACTGAAGCTTTCTTT
.,TRBJ1-3,.,17,TRBV21-1,CASSKREACFSGNTIYF,TGTGCCAGCAGCAAACGAGAGGCATGTTTCTCTGGAAACACCATATATTTT
.,TRBJ1-4,.,13,TRBV2,CASRRGSNEKLFF,TGTGCCAGCAGGAGGGGATCTAATGAAAAACTGTTTTTT
.,TRBJ1-2,.,14,TRBV18,CASSPVGGNYGYTF,TGTGCCAGCTCACCCGTCGGCGGAAACTATGGCTACACCTTC
.,TRBJ2-3,TRBD1,14,TRBV2,CASRPQGAVDTQYF,TGTGCCAGCAGGCCCCAGGGGGCGGTCGATACGCAGTATTTT
.,TRBJ2-7,TRBD1,13,TRBV29-1,CSVELGQGYEQYF,TGCAGCGTTGAGTTGGGACAGGGCTACGAGCAGTACTTC
.,TRBJ2-1,TRBD1,13,TRBV19,CASGHRGENEQFF,TGTGCCAGTGGTCACAGGGGTGAGAATGAGCAGTTCTTC
.,TRBJ2-5,.,15,TRBV7-6,CASSLVGGAVETQYF,TGTGCCAGCAGCTTAGTGGGGGGAGCCGTAGAGACCCAGTACTTC